These T cell receptor beta chains were read from a single sample in a study of cytomegalovirus exposure and HLA in healthy donors. Clones were read by immunoSEQ multiplex PCR, and TCRdb kept only the in-frame ones, dropping some. The sample lists roughly 120,000 clones, 79% occurring once. What was sequenced was PBMCs. The receptors shown here come from a man younger than 40 in good health and CMV-seropositive. CDR3s include the opening cysteine and the closing phenylalanine or tryptophan. The order of the fields is V gene, J gene, CDR3 length, clone size, D gene, CDR3 protein, CDR3 DNA. D genes are given only for firm matches. Some rows mark clone size as missing; the rest say once, few, many or name a class of expanded clone.

>TRBV10-1|TRBJ2-7|14|-|TRBD2
CASNRTSPPYEQYF
TGCGCCAGCAACAGGACTAGCCCTCCCTACGAGCAGTACTTC
>TRBV6-5|TRBJ1-1|14|-|-
CATLTGSVATEAFF
TGTGCCACTCTAACAGGCTCGGTTGCCACTGAAGCTTTCTTT
>TRBV30|TRBJ1-6|12|-|-
CAWLGGGKGLHF
TGTGCCTGGCTCGGCGGGGGTAAAGGCCTCCACTTT
>TRBV4-1|TRBJ1-2|15|-|TRBD1
CASSRINRGDYGYTF
TGCGCCAGCAGCCGGATTAACAGGGGAGACTATGGCTACACCTTC
>TRBV9|TRBJ2-2|15|-|-
CASSEGGRDTGELFF
TGTGCCAGCAGCGAGGGAGGTCGTGACACCGGGGAGCTGTTTTTT
>TRBV5-1|TRBJ2-5|13|-|-
CASSLQGSETQYF
TGCGCCAGCAGCTTGCAGGGTTCGGAGACCCAGTACTTC
>TRBV19|TRBJ1-2|15|-|TRBD1
CASSMAGTGLYGYTF
TGTGCCAGTAGTATGGCCGGGACAGGACTATATGGCTACACCTTC
>TRBV5-4|TRBJ1-2|17|few|-
CASSNFRGALPFYGYTF
TGTGCCAGCAGCAACTTTCGGGGGGCGCTACCCTTTTATGGCTACACCTTC
>TRBV27|TRBJ2-6|17|-|TRBD1
CASSFLDRGPGANVLTF
TGTGCCAGCAGTTTTCTGGACAGGGGTCCTGGGGCCAACGTCCTGACTTTC
>TRBV13|TRBJ2-7|13|-|TRBD2
CASSLWTSYEQYF
TGTGCCAGCAGCCTCTGGACTAGCTACGAGCAGTACTTC
>TRBV6-5|TRBJ2-2|14|-|-
CASSYAGATGELFF
TGTGCCAGCAGTTACGCAGGGGCCACCGGGGAGCTGTTTTTT
>TRBV18|TRBJ1-1|15|once|-
CASSRNLQGNTEAFF
TGTGCCAGCTCCCGAAACCTACAGGGGAACACTGAAGCTTTCTTT
>TRBV9|TRBJ1-1|15|-|TRBD1
CASSVEQQGDTEAFF
TGTGCCAGCAGCGTAGAACAACAGGGGGACACTGAAGCTTTCTTT
>TRBV2|TRBJ2-6|18|-|TRBD2
CASSAGLGVFSGANVLTF
TGTGCCAGCAGTGCCGGACTAGGGGTTTTCTCTGGGGCCAACGTCCTGACTTTC
>TRBV28|TRBJ1-2|12|-|-
CASSLGSYGYTF
TGTGCCAGCAGTTTAGGGAGCTATGGCTACACCTTC
>TRBV7-2|TRBJ2-7|15|-|TRBD1
CASSVPGTVSYEQYF
TGTGCCAGCAGCGTACCCGGGACAGTCTCCTACGAGCAGTACTTC
>TRBV4-1|TRBJ2-1|15|-|TRBD2
CASSPREGWRNEQFF
TGCGCCAGCAGCCCCCGGGAGGGCTGGCGCAATGAGCAGTTCTTC
>TRBV19|TRBJ2-1|14|-|-
CASSIVAGYNEQFF
TGTGCCAGTAGTATAGTTGCAGGGTACAATGAGCAGTTCTTC
>TRBV25-1|TRBJ1-4|11|-|-
CASSYNEKLFF
TGTGCCAGCAGTTATAATGAAAAACTGTTTTTT
>TRBV7-2|TRBJ1-5|14|few|-
CASSLAVRAQPQHF
TGTGCCAGCAGCTTAGCAGTCAGGGCCCAGCCCCAGCATTTT
>TRBV19|TRBJ2-3|14|-|-
CASSIEGETDTQYF
TGTGCCAGTAGTATTGAGGGTGAAACAGATACGCAGTATTTT
>TRBV6-5|TRBJ1-1|14|-|TRBD1
CASSRGQGVTEAFF
TGTGCCAGCAGCCGGGGACAGGGGGTGACTGAAGCTTTCTTT
>TRBV5-1|TRBJ2-7|12|-|-
CASSLDHYEQYF
TGCGCCAGCAGCTTGGATCATTACGAGCAGTACTTC
>TRBV4-1|TRBJ2-1|14|-|-
CASSLHLADNEQFF
TGCGCCAGCAGCCTACACTTAGCGGACAATGAGCAGTTCTTC
>TRBV2|TRBJ2-1|14|-|TRBD2
CASSVRGADNEQFF
TGTGCCAGCAGTGTGCGGGGGGCAGACAATGAGCAGTTCTTC
>TRBV4-3|TRBJ1-2|13|few|-
CASSQDPGSGYTF
TGCGCCAGCAGCCAAGACCCGGGGTCTGGCTACACCTTC
>TRBV5-1|TRBJ1-1|15|-|-
CASSLGGLRRVEAFF
TGCGCCAGCAGCTTGGGAGGACTTCGTCGGGTAGAAGCTTTCTTT
>TRBV7-2|TRBJ2-2|18|-|TRBD2
CASSLVFWGLAGTGELFF
TGTGCCAGCAGCTTAGTATTTTGGGGACTAGCGGGGACCGGGGAGCTGTTTTTT
>TRBV5-1|TRBJ2-3|14|-|TRBD2
CASSYGTSGDTQYF
TGCGCCAGCAGCTACGGGACTAGCGGAGATACGCAGTATTTT
>TRBV2|TRBJ1-1|13|-|-
CASSEGHNTEAFF
TGTGCCAGCAGTGAAGGGCACAACACTGAAGCTTTCTTT
>TRBV11-3|TRBJ2-6|14|-|-
CASSFGSGANGLTF
TGTGCCAGCAGCTTCGGCTCTGGGGCCAACGGCCTGACTTTC
>TRBV5-6|TRBJ2-7|19|-|TRBD1
CASSRFLDVGQGTSYEQYF
TGTGCCAGCAGCCGCTTCCTTGATGTGGGACAGGGGACCTCCTACGAGCAGTACTTC
>TRBV5-1|TRBJ2-1|15|-|TRBD2
CASSRGSGGVNEQFF
TGCGCCAGCAGTAGAGGGAGCGGGGGGGTTAATGAGCAGTTCTTC
>TRBV7-8|TRBJ1-3|13|-|-
CASKNSPGNTIYF
TGTGCCAGCAAAAACTCCCCTGGAAACACCATATATTTT
>TRBV5-1|TRBJ2-7|16|-|-
CASSLGGWGSSYEQYF
TGCGCCAGCAGCTTGGGGGGCTGGGGAAGCTCCTACGAGCAGTACTTC
>TRBV5-1|TRBJ1-6|14|-|-
CASSLAERGSPLHF
TGCGCCAGCAGCCTCGCAGAAAGGGGTTCACCCCTCCACTTT
>TRBV29-1|TRBJ1-6|13|-|-
CSAAGSYNSPLHF
TGCAGCGCGGCAGGCTCCTATAATTCACCCCTCCACTTT
>TRBV7-2|TRBJ2-7|16|-|TRBD1
CASSPQRDRASYEQYF
TGTGCCAGCAGCCCCCAGCGGGACAGGGCCTCCTACGAGCAGTACTTC
>TRBV6-5|TRBJ2-7|13|-|TRBD1
CASRQGSPYEQYF
TGTGCCAGCCGACAGGGATCCCCCTACGAGCAGTACTTC
>TRBV7-8|TRBJ2-7|17|-|TRBD2
CASSLTWTSGRFYEQYF
TGTGCCAGCAGCTTAACCTGGACTAGCGGGAGATTCTACGAGCAGTACTTC
>TRBV7-3|TRBJ2-2|16|-|TRBD2
CASSFGGGMNTGELFF
TGTGCCAGCAGCTTTGGCGGGGGGATGAACACCGGGGAGCTGTTTTTT
>TRBV5-4|TRBJ2-3|16|-|TRBD2
CASSWGLAGSTDTQYF
TGTGCCAGCAGCTGGGGACTAGCGGGGAGCACAGATACGCAGTATTTT
>TRBV5-1|TRBJ2-1|14|-|-
CASSHEPGLGEQLF
TGCGCCAGCAGCCACGAGCCAGGGCTTGGTGAGCAGCTCTTC
>TRBV5-6|TRBJ2-7|15|once|TRBD2
CASSLGLAVVYEQYF
TGTGCCAGCAGCTTGGGACTAGCGGTAGTCTACGAGCAGTACTTC
>TRBV19|TRBJ1-2|14|-|TRBD1
CASSTGGRNYGYTF
TGTGCCAGTAGCACAGGGGGGAGGAACTATGGCTACACCTTC
>TRBV11-3|TRBJ2-2|14|-|-
CASSLSTNTGELFF
TGTGCCAGCAGCTTATCCACGAACACCGGGGAGCTGTTTTTT
>TRBV6-4|TRBJ1-5|15|-|TRBD1
CASSAQGDANQPQHF
TGTGCCAGCAGTGCTCAGGGGGATGCTAATCAGCCCCAGCATTTT
>TRBV5-1|TRBJ2-1|15|-|-
CASSLTRSNYNEQFF
TGCGCCAGCAGCTTAACGAGATCAAACTACAATGAGCAGTTCTTC
>TRBV5-1|TRBJ2-7|14|-|-
CASSLGYRLYEQYF
TGCGCCAGCAGCTTGGGGTACAGGCTCTACGAGCAGTACTTC
>TRBV19|TRBJ1-5|15|-|-
CASRRTANSNQPQHF
TGTGCCAGTAGGAGGACAGCTAATAGTAATCAGCCCCAGCATTTT
>TRBV10-3|TRBJ1-1|14|-|-
CAIGNLGVNTEAFF
TGTGCCATCGGAAACCTGGGAGTGAACACTGAAGCTTTCTTT
>TRBV5-1|TRBJ2-3|19|-|TRBD2
CASSPGNFVTSGSTDTQYF
TGCGCCAGCAGCCCGGGGAATTTCGTGACTAGCGGGAGCACAGATACGCAGTATTTT
>TRBV11-3|TRBJ1-2|12|-|-
CASIIKGGGYTF
TGTGCCAGCATCATTAAAGGGGGTGGCTACACCTTC
>TRBV4-3|TRBJ2-3|13|-|TRBD1
CASSHTGVDTQYF
TGCGCCAGCAGTCACACAGGGGTTGATACGCAGTATTTT
>TRBV7-2|TRBJ2-2|16|-|TRBD1
CASSYQTGTYTGELFF
TGTGCCAGCAGCTACCAGACAGGGACGTACACCGGGGAGCTGTTTTTT